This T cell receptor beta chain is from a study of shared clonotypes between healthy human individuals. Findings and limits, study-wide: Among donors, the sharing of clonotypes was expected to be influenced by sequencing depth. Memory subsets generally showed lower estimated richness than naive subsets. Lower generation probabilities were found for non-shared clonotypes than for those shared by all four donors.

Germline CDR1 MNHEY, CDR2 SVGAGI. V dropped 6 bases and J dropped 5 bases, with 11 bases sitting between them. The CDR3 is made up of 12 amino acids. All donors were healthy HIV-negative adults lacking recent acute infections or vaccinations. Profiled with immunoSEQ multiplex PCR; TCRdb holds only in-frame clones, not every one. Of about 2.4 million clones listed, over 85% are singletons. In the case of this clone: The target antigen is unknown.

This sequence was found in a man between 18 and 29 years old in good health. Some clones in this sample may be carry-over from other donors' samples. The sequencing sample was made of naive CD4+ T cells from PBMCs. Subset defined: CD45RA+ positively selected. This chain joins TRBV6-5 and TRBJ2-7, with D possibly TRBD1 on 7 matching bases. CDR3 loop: CASRRGTDEQYF. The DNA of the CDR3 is TGTGCCAGCAGACGCGGGACAGACGAGCAGTACTTC.